The 5 T cell receptor beta chains in this list originate from one sample, sequenced in a study of blood T cell repertoires in COVID-19. Produced via immunoSEQ multiplex PCR; TCRdb's table is partial and in-frame only. The table shows roughly 160,000 clones, with about four fifths occurring only once. Source material: peripheral blood. These receptors originate from a woman aged 80 or over with COVID-19, enrolled during active disease.

The J gene is TRBJ2-2, the V gene TRBV7-2; 13 positions match TRBD2. V lost 0 bases and J lost 1; bases outside the gene matches: 5. The CDR3 runs 19 residues. Germline V lookup: CDR1 SGHTA, CDR2 FQGNSA. The CDR3 coding sequence is TGTGCCAGCAGCTTAGCCTCGTGGACTAGCGGGGGGAACACCGGGGAGCTGTTTTTT. Encoded protein: CASSLASWTSGGNTGELFF.

The gene calls are TRBV11-3 and TRBJ2-5; 10 bases fit TRBD1. The J segment lost 5 bases and the V segment lost 4 bases, leaving 7 bases of the junction unmatched. The CDR3 contains 15 residues. Germline-derived CDR1 and CDR2 are SGHNT and YENEEA. In DNA, the CDR3 is TGTGCCAGCAGCTCCTCGACAGGGGGCCGTGAGACCCAGTACTTC. Protein sequence: CASSSSTGGRETQYF.

The chain has TRBV27 and TRBJ1-5, with 9 bases aligning to TRBD1. Trimming at V came to 4 bases and at J to 0 bases, leaving 10 bases not matched to a gene. The CDR3 is 18 residues long. In germline, CDR1 is MNHEY, CDR2 SMNVEV (reference sequence). The CDR3 loop is CASSSYPPGQGSNQPQHF. CDR3 DNA sequence: TGTGCCAGCAGTTCTTATCCGCCGGGACAGGGTAGCAATCAGCCCCAGCATTTT.

This chain joins TRBV30 and TRBJ1-5; 7 nucleotides agree with TRBD1. The CDR3 contains 13 residues. J lost 5 bases, V lost 0 bases, and 1 base had no gene match. The germline V gene encodes CDR1 GTSNPN and CDR2 SVGIG (reference sequence). CDR3 amino acids: CAWSVGGDQPQHF. In nucleotides, the CDR3 is TGTGCCTGGAGTGTAGGGGGCGATCAGCCCCAGCATTTT.

The chain combines TRBV4-2 with TRBJ1-6; 8 bases match TRBD1. V was pared by 4 bases and J by 0 bases, with 2 bases of the junction left unmatched. CDR1 and CDR2 from the germline V gene are LGHNA and YNFKEQ. The CDR3 sequence is 16 residues long. The DNA of the CDR3 is TGTGCCAGCAGCCCCACAGGGGGCTCCTATAATTCACCCCTCCACTTT. This sequence encodes CASSPTGGSYNSPLHF.